Below are 16 T cell receptor beta chains sequenced from a single sample in a study of T cells in Graves' hyperthyroidism and ophthalmopathy (dated by TCRdb to about 2019). Library method: multiplex PCR. Reads for this sample came from an Illumina HiSeq 2000. The TCR beta CDR3 regions were amplified from the RNA transcripts. The first round of RT-PCR for the TCR CDR3 was performed with the HTBI primer set and the Qiagen OneStep RT-PCR kit. TCRdb reprocessed the public reads (quality trimming at Q25 with fastp, clone calling with MiXCR) and kept in-frame beta chains. One record per CDR3 amino acid sequence lists the most common genes and DNA. The sample profile shows approximately 700,000 distinct CDR3 sequences; roughly 45% of them were found once. Together, the top ten hold about 7% of the sample. Sequences were obtained from peripheral blood or thyroid tissue (not recorded which). Receptors originate from an adult man with Graves' disease, either hyperthyroidism or ophthalmopathy (not recorded which).

This clonotype was counted at least ten times. Here the CDR3 DNA reads TGTGCCAGCAGCCAAAGGACAGGGCCCACCGGGGAGCTGTTTTTT. It translates to CASSQRTGPTGELFF. This chain connects TRBV14 to TRBJ2-2; 8 bases agree with TRBD1. CDR3 length equals 15 residues. CDR1 and CDR2 (germline): SGHDN, FVKESK. V lost 2 bases and J lost 4; bases outside the gene matches: 3.

The chain links TRBV7-9 to TRBJ2-7; a possible D gene is TRBD1 (6 bases). The CDR3 is made up of 15 amino acids. Germline lookup yields CDR1 SEHNR and CDR2 FQNEAQ (reference sequence). Trimming took 5 bases from V and 0 from J, leaving 14 bases between them. The CDR3 coding sequence is TGTGCCAGCAGCGGCCGGGACAAGAGCTCCTACGAGCAGTACTTC. Its translation: CASSGRDKSSYEQYF.

The chain uses TRBV19 and TRBJ1-5, with TRBD1 matching 7 bases. The CDR3 covers 16 residues. Germline trimming cut 2 bases from V and 7 bases from J; bases unmatched to any gene: 11. Germline V CDR1 and CDR2: LNHDA, SQIVND (reference sequence). CDR3 DNA sequence: TGTGCCAGTAGTATACACACCCTAGGGGGCATGCAGCCCCAGCATTTT. Its protein is CASSIHTLGGMQPQHF.

This clonotype was seen a few times. This rearrangement joins TRBV7-2 to TRBJ1-2; D unclear. CDR1 is SGHTA, CDR2 FQGNSA, per germline. The CDR3 spans 15 residues. Deletions cut 2 bases from V and 6 bases from J, with 16 bases between. The CDR3 loop is CASSLRVPGPDGYTF. CDR3 coding DNA: TGTGCCAGCAGCTTAAGGGTGCCGGGTCCAGATGGCTACACCTTC.

This clonotype was detected ten times or more. This chain uses TRBV5-1 with TRBJ1-1; D might be TRBD1 (5 bases). This CDR3 is built from 13 residues. CDR1 and CDR2 (germline): SGHRS, YFSETQ. The V end was cut by 4 bases, the J end by 0 bases, with 7 bases between. CDR3 amino acids: CASSQDMNTEAFF. In nucleotides, the CDR3 is TGCGCCAGCAGCCAGGACATGAACACTGAAGCTTTCTTT.

With regard to this clonotype: Possible read error: a much larger clone is one base away. The chain uses TRBV2 and TRBJ2-7; D unresolved. Trimming pared 3 bases from V and 5 bases from J, leaving 2 bases between. The CDR3 runs to 10 residues. Germline CDR1 reads SNHLY; CDR2 reads FYNNEI. The CDR3 region has the DNA TGTGCCAGCAGTGAGCACGAGCAGTACTTC. Its translation is CASSEHEQYF.

Ten or more counts support this clonotype. V is TRBV20-1 and J is TRBJ2-7; 8 nucleotides match TRBD1. The CDR3 consists of 14 residues. J gave up 2 bases and V 2 bases, and 5 bases lay outside the gene matches. Germline CDR1 is DFQATT and CDR2 is SNEGSKA (reference sequence). CDR3 DNA: TGCAGTGCTAGACCGGGGACAGGTCCCTACGAGCAGTACTTC. Residues: CSARPGTGPYEQYF.

CDR3 sequence (DNA): TGTGCCAGCAGTAAACCGGGACAGGGGGCCCAGCCCCAGCATTTT. Protein product: CASSKPGQGAQPQHF. The chain is built from TRBV7-9 and TRBJ1-5; TRBD1 aligns across 12 bases. This CDR3 is built from 15 residues. The germline gives CDR1 SEHNR, CDR2 FQNEAQ (reference sequence). V lost 6 bases to trimming and J lost 7 bases; unmatched junction nucleotides: 7.

Only a few counts were recorded for this clonotype. CDR3 residues: CASSPTTGSNYGYTF. CDR3 sequence (DNA): TGTGCCAGCAGCCCCACGACAGGTAGTAACTATGGCTACACCTTC. The V gene is TRBV14, the J gene TRBJ1-2; D perhaps matches TRBD1 (6 bases). Germline CDR1 reads SGHDN; CDR2 reads FVKESK. CDR3 length: 15 residues. The V end lost 4 bases, the J end lost 1 base, and 13 bases lay between the germline ends.

The chain employs TRBV4-2 and TRBJ1-1; D is possibly TRBD1 (6 bases). The CDR3 has 15 amino acids. The V gene's germline CDR1 is LGHNA and CDR2 YNFKEQ. Trimming removed 0 bases from V and 2 bases from J, with 10 bases in between. The CDR3 nucleotides read TGTGCCAGCAGCCAAGAAAACAGGGAAAACACTGAAGCTTTCTTT. Translating gives CASSQENRENTEAFF.

The table lists this clonotype with a few counts. The chain couples TRBV12-3 or TRBV12-4 to TRBJ1-2; maybe TRBD1 (6 bases). The CDR3 covers 15 residues. V was trimmed by 2 bases and J by 2 bases, leaving 12 bases between them. For the CDR3, the DNA is TGTGCCAGCAGTTTAACCCTTACAGGGAACTATGGCTACACCTTC. Translation gives CASSLTLTGNYGYTF.

The V and J genes are TRBV19 and TRBJ2-6; D unresolved. There are 15 residues in the CDR3. Trimming stripped 8 bases from V and 0 bases from J, with 11 bases between. CDR1 is LNHDA, CDR2 SQIVND, per germline (reference sequence). The DNA of the CDR3 is TGTGCCAGTGATAACAGCTTCTCTGGGGCCAACGTCCTGACTTTC. Translation: CASDNSFSGANVLTF. Full variable domain (remainder filled in from reference TRBV19 and TRBJ2-6): DGGITQSPKYLFRKEGQNVTLSCEQNLNHDAMYWYRQDPGQGLRLIYYSQIVNDFQKGDIAEGYSVSREKKESFPLTVTSAQKNPTAFYLCASDNSFSGANVLTFGAGSRLTVL.

This clonotype came up a few times. The rearrangement links TRBV6-5 to TRBJ1-2; the match to TRBD1 covers 8 bases. The CDR3 sequence is 14 residues long. V shed 5 bases and J 4 bases; nucleotides not matched to a gene: 6. The germline gives CDR1 MNHEY, CDR2 SVGAGI. DNA of the CDR3: TGTGCCAGCAGTAGCCGGGACAGGCTCTATGGCTACACCTTC. Protein sequence: CASSSRDRLYGYTF.

This clonotype occurred many times. CDR3 DNA: TGTGCCAGCAGCTACGGGACACCCCCCTACGAGCAGTACTTC. This translates into CASSYGTPPYEQYF. The rearrangement joins TRBV7-9 to TRBJ2-7, with D perhaps TRBD1 (6 bases). The CDR3 sequence is 14 residues long. Germline V lookup: CDR1 SEHNR, CDR2 FQNEAQ (reference sequence). Trimming removed 4 bases from V and 2 bases from J, with 12 bases in between.

This chain uses TRBV2 with TRBJ2-5; D not resolved. Germline CDR1 is SNHLY and CDR2 is FYNNEI. The CDR3 has 11 amino acids. V shed 5 bases and J shed 7 bases, with 8 bases lying between them. In DNA, the CDR3 is TGTGCCAGCAGTTCACTATTGACCCAGTACTTC. It specifies CASSSLLTQYF.

In this sample, this clonotype turned up a few times. J is TRBJ1-2 and V is TRBV12-3 or TRBV12-4; weak D call: TRBD1 (5 bases). The ends were cut back, 4 bases at V and 4 bases at J, with 13 bases in the middle. The CDR3 totals 14 residues. The CDR3 nucleotides are TGTGCCAGCAGTTCCTCAGGGAAACTCTATGGCTACACCTTC. This codes for CASSSSGKLYGYTF.